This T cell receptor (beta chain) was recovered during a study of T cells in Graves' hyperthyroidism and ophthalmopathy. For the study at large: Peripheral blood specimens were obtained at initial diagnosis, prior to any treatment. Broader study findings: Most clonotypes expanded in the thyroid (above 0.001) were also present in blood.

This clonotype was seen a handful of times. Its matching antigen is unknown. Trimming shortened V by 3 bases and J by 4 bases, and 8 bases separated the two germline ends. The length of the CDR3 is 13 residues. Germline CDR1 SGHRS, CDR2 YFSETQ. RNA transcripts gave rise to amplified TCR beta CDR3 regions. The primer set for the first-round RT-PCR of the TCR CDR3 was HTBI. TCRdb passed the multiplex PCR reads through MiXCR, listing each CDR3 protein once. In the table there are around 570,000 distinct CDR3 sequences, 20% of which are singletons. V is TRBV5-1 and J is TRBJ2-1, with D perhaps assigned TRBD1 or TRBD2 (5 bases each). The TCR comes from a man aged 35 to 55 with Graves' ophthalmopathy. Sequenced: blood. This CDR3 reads CASSYGAYNEQFF. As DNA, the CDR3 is TGCGCCAGCAGCTACGGGGCTTACAATGAGCAGTTCTTC.